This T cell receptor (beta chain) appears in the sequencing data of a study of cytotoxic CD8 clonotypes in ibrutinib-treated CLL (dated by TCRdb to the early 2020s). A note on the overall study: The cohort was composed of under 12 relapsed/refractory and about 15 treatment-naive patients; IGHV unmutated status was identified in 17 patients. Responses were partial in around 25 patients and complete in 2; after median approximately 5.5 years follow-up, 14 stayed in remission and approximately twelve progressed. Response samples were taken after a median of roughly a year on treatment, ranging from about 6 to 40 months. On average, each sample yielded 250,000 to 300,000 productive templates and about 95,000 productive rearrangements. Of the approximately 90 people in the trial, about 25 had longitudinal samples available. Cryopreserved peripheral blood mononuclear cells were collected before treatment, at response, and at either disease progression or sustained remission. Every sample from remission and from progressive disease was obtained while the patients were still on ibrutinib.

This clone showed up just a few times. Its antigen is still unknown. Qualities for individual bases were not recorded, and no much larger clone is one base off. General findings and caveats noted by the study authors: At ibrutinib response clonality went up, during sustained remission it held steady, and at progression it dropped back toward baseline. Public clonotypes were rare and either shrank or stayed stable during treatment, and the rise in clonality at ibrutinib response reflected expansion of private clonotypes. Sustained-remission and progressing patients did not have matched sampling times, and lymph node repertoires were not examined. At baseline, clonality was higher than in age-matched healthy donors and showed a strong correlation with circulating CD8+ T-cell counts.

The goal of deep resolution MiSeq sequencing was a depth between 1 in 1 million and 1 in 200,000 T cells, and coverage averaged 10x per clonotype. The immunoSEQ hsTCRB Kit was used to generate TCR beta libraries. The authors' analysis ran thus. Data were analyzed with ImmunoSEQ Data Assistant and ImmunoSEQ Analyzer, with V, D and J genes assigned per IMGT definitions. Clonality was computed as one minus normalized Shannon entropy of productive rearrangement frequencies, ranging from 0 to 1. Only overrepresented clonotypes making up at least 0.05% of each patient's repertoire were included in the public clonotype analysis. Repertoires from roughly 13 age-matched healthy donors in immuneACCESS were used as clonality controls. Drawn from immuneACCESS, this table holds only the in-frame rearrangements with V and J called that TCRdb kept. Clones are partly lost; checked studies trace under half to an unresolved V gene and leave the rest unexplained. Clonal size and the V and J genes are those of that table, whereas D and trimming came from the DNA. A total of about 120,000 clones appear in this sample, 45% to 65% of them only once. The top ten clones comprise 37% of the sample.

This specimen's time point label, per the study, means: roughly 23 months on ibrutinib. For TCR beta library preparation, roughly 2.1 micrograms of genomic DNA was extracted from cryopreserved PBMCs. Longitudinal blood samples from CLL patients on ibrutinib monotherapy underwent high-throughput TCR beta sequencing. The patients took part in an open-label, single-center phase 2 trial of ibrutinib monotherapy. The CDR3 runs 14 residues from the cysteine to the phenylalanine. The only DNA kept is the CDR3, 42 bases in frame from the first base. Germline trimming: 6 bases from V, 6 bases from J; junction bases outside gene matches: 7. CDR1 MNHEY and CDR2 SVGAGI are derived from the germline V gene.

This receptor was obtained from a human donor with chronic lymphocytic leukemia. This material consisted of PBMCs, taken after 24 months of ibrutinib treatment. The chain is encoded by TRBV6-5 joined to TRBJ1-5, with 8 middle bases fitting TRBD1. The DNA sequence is TGTGCCAGCAGCCAAGGACAGGGCGGTCAGCCCCAGCATTTT. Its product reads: CASSQGQGGQPQHF.